A single sample is the source of the 16 T cell receptor beta chains below, sequenced in a study of blood T cell repertoires in COVID-19 (dated by TCRdb to 2018 to 2021). Library creation used the immunoSEQ multiplex PCR assay. This immuneACCESS table, as held by TCRdb, lists in-frame sequences with V and J called but not all clones. Of the missing ones, under half trace to an unresolved V gene in checked studies; the others have no known cause. The sample table lists about 220,000 clones, approximately 90% of them with a count of one. 2% to 2.5% of the sample comes from the top ten. Specimen: PBMCs or T cells enriched from blood (not recorded which). The receptors shown here come from a woman aged 40 to 49 with acute COVID-19.

The chain uses TRBV3-1 (or the pseudogene TRBV3-2) and TRBJ2-1; TRBD2 aligns across 7 bases. Germline CDR1 is LGHDT and CDR2 is YNNKEL (reference sequence). V dropped 0 bases and J dropped 0; count of bases not matched to a gene: 5. The CDR3 is made up of 17 amino acids. The CDR3 region is CASSQDWGEGSYNEQFF. CDR3 coding DNA: TGTGCCAGCAGCCAAGATTGGGGGGAGGGCTCCTACAATGAGCAGTTCTTC.

In this sample, this clone turned up once. This chain connects TRBV14 to TRBJ2-1; D is perhaps TRBD1 (5 bases). The CDR3 consists of 14 residues. The ends were cut back, 1 base at V and 2 bases at J, with 6 bases in the middle. Germline assignment: CDR1 SGHDN and CDR2 FVKESK. The CDR3 sequence is CASSQVTAYNEQFF. The DNA for the CDR3 is TGTGCCAGCAGCCAAGTGACAGCCTACAATGAGCAGTTCTTC.

Regarding this clone: This same CDR3 is encoded by further DNA sequences in the sample. The chain couples TRBV7-2 to TRBJ2-5; D possibly corresponds to TRBD2 (6 bases). CDR1 SGHTA and CDR2 FQGNSA come from the germline V gene. V lost 0 bases and J lost 5, with 10 bases in between. The CDR3 has 14 residues. CDR3 sequence reads: CASSLALARETQYF. The DNA of the CDR3 is TGTGCCAGCAGCTTAGCCCTAGCGCGCGAGACCCAGTACTTC.

This rearrangement joins TRBV11-3 to TRBJ2-2, with 8 nucleotides matching TRBD2. Germline V CDR1 and CDR2: SGHNT, YENEEA. V gave up 10 bases and J gave up 6 bases; unmatched junction bases: 10. CDR3 length: 14 amino acids. CDR3 loop: CATGGVKEAGELFF. CDR3 nucleotides: TGTGCCACCGGGGGGGTCAAGGAAGCCGGGGAGCTGTTTTTT.

The V call is TRBV10-2, the J call TRBJ2-2, with D uncertain. The germline gives CDR1 WSHSY, CDR2 SAAADI. The CDR3 runs 13 residues. V was cut by 8 bases and J by 0 bases, with 7 bases left in between. The CDR3 is CASGTANTGELFF. The CDR3 nucleotides read TGCGCCAGCGGTACAGCGAACACCGGGGAGCTGTTTTTT.

This clone was found once. This CDR3 reads CATSDWDRGPEEQYV. The DNA of the CDR3 is TGTGCCACCAGTGACTGGGACAGGGGGCCGGAGGAGCAGTACGTC. The gene calls are TRBV24-1 and TRBJ2-7; 12 bases map to TRBD1. This CDR3 comprises 15 residues. Trimming at V came to 4 bases and at J to 7 bases, leaving 7 bases not matched to a gene. Germline-derived CDR1 and CDR2 are KGHDR and SFDVKD.

This chain links TRBV5-1 with TRBJ2-3, with TRBD2 matching over 7 bases. Germline CDR1 and CDR2: SGHRS and YFSETQ. V shed 5 bases and J 2 bases; nucleotides not matched to a gene: 8. This CDR3 contains 15 residues. In DNA, the CDR3 is TGCGCCAGCAGACCTCTGGGGGGGGTCACAGATACGCAGTATTTT. Its protein is CASRPLGGVTDTQYF.

This clone has just one count. The chain employs TRBV19 and TRBJ1-1; no firm D call. Between the trimmed V and J ends, which lost 0 bases and 1 base, there was a span of 9 bases. The CDR3 is 15 residues long. Germline V gives CDR1 LNHDA, CDR2 SQIVND (reference sequence). The CDR3 reads CASSIDGRGNTEAFF. CDR3 coding DNA: TGTGCCAGTAGTATAGATGGTCGGGGGAACACTGAAGCTTTCTTT. The variable domain in full, with the rest retrieved from reference TRBV19 and TRBJ1-1, is DGGITQSPKYLFRKEGQNVTLSCEQNLNHDAMYWYRQDPGQGLRLIYYSQIVNDFQKGDIAEGYSVSREKKESFPLTVTSAQKNPTAFYLCASSIDGRGNTEAFFGQGTRLTVV.

V usage is TRBV6-2 or TRBV6-3 and J usage is TRBJ1-5; 8 nucleotides align to TRBD1. The CDR3 extends over 17 amino acids. CDR1 MNHEY and CDR2 SVGEGT come from the germline V gene. After removal of 4 bases from V and 6 bases from J, the junction contained 14 bases not matched to a gene. CDR3 in amino acids: CASSFSLRQGISQPQHF. The CDR3 region has the DNA TGTGCCAGCAGTTTCTCCCTTAGACAGGGGATTTCTCAGCCCCAGCATTTT.

V gene TRBV7-9 combines with J gene TRBJ2-6; 8 bases agree with TRBD1. This CDR3 has 17 amino acids. The V gene end was trimmed by 4 bases and the J gene end by 1 base; junction bases not matched to a gene: 6. CDR1 is SEHNR, CDR2 FQNEAQ, per germline (reference sequence). As DNA, the CDR3 is TGTGCCAGCAGCTCGGACAGGGTGCTGTCTGGGGCCAACGTCCTGACTTTC. Translated, it gives CASSSDRVLSGANVLTF. The full variable domain, in which reference TRBV7-9 and TRBJ2-6 provide the parts outside the CDR3, is DTGVSQNPRHKITKRGQNVTFRCDPISEHNRLYWYRQTLGQGPEFLTYFQNEAQLEKSRLLSDRFSAERPKGSFSTLEIQRTEQGDSAMYLCASSSDRVLSGANVLTFGAGSRLTVL.

V usage is TRBV15 and J usage is TRBJ2-5; possibly TRBD2 for D (5 bases). The CDR3 is made up of 15 amino acids. Looked up from germline, CDR1 is LNHNV and CDR2 is YYDKDF (reference sequence). Trimming cost V 0 bases and J 5 bases, with 13 bases left between them. The CDR3 DNA reads TGTGCCACCAGCAGAGATCCCTCCCGAGGGGAGACCCAGTACTTC. Protein: CATSRDPSRGETQYF.

The rearrangement joins TRBV28 to TRBJ1-2; TRBD1 agrees at 10 bases. CDR1 and CDR2 (germline): MDHEN, SYDVKM. With V trimmed by 3 bases and J by 4 bases, 5 bases remained unmatched. The CDR3 covers 15 residues. CDR3 protein: CASSFVTGGLYGYTF. In nucleotides, the CDR3 is TGTGCCAGCAGTTTTGTGACAGGGGGCCTCTATGGCTACACCTTC.

The chain employs TRBV27 and TRBJ1-2; no reliable D call. CDR3 length: 14 residues. V lost 5 bases and J lost 0, with 10 bases in between. Germline CDR1 and CDR2: MNHEY and SMNVEV (reference sequence). The CDR3 loop reads CASSRIGPNYGYTF. The CDR3 nucleotides are TGTGCCAGCAGTCGTATTGGGCCTAACTATGGCTACACCTTC.

The chain links TRBV6-2 or TRBV6-3 to TRBJ2-3, with D possibly being TRBD2 (6 bases). CDR1 and CDR2 (germline): MNHEY, SVGEGT. V dropped 2 bases and J dropped 6 bases, with 18 bases sitting between them. This CDR3 is 16 amino acids long. For the CDR3, the DNA is TGTGCCAGCAGTTACAGGGGCGAACTAGCATCGGATACGCAGTATTTT. This sequence encodes CASSYRGELASDTQYF.

The chain combines TRBV24-1 with TRBJ2-1, with TRBD2 identical over 10 bases. Germline loops: CDR1 KGHDR, CDR2 SFDVKD. The V gene end was trimmed by 10 bases and the J gene end by 4 bases; junction bases not matched to a gene: 3. The CDR3 totals 13 residues. CDR3 in amino acids: CATGTSVYNEQFF. Here the CDR3 DNA reads TGTGCCACGGGGACTAGCGTGTACAATGAGCAGTTCTTC.

The V and J genes are TRBV11-2 and TRBJ1-1; 9 bases fit TRBD1. Germline V gene data show CDR1 as SGHAT and CDR2 as FQNNGV. V was clipped by 6 bases and J by 5 bases; unmatched bases: 10. The CDR3 extends over 15 amino acids. In DNA, the CDR3 is TGTGCCAGCAGTCCTGGACAGGGGCTGGATACTGAAGCTTTCTTT. It encodes CASSPGQGLDTEAFF.